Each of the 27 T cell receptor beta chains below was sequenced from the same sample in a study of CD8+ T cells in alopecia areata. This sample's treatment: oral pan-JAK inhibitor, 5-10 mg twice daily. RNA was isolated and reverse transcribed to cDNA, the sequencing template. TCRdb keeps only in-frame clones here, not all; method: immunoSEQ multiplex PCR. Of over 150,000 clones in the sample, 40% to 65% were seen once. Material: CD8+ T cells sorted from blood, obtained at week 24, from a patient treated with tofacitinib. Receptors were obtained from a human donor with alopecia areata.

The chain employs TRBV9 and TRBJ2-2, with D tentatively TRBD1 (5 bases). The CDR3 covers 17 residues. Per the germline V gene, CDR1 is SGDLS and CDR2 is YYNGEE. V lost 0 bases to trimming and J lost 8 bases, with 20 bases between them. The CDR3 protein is CASSVGGTGGAAGELFF. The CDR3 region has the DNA TGTGCCAGCAGCGTAGGAGGAACAGGTGGGGCAGCGGGGGAGCTGTTTTTT. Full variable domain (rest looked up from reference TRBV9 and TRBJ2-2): DSGVTQTPKHLITATGQRVTLRCSPRSGDLSVYWYQQSLDQGLQFLIQYYNGEERAKGNILERFSAQQFPDLHSELNLSSLELGDSALYFCASSVGGTGGAAGELFFGEGSRLTVL.

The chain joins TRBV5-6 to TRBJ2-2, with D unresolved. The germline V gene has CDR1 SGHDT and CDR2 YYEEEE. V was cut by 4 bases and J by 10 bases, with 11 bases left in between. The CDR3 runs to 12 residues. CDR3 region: CASSPLGLELFF. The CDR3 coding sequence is TGTGCCAGCAGCCCCCTCGGATTGGAGCTGTTTTTT.

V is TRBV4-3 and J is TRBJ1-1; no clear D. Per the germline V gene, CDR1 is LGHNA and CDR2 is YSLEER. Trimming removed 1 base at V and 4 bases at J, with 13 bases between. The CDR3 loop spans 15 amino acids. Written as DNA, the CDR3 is TGCGCCAGCAGCCAAGTCGCATGGCGGGCCACTGAAGCTTTCTTT. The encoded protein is CASSQVAWRATEAFF.

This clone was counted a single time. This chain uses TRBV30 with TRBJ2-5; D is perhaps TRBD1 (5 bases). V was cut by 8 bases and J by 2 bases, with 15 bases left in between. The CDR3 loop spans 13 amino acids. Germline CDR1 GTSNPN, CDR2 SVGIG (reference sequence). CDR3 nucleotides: TGTGCCGCTACAGGAATCGGTCAAGAGACCCAGTACTTC. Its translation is CAATGIGQETQYF.

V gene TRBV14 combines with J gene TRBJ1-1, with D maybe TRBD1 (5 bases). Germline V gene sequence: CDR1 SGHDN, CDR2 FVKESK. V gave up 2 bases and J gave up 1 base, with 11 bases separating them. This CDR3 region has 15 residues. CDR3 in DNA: TGTGCCAGCAGCCAATGGGGACGGGAGAACACTGAAGCTTTCTTT. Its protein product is CASSQWGRENTEAFF.

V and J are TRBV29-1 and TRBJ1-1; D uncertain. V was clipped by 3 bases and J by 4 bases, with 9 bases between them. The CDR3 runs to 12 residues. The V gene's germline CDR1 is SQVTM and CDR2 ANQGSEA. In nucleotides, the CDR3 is TGCAGCGTTGAGGGTCCCCTCACTGAAGCTTTCTTT. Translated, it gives CSVEGPLTEAFF.

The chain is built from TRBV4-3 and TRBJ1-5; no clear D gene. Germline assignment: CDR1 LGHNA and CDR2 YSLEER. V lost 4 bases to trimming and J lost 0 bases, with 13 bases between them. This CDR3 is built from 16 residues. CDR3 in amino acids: CASSPGRMGSNQPQHF. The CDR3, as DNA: TGCGCCAGCAGCCCGGGCCGAATGGGTAGCAATCAGCCCCAGCATTTT.

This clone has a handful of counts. CDR3 sequence reads: CASSQDKSSGNTIYF. Here the CDR3 DNA reads TGCGCCAGCAGCCAGGATAAAAGCTCTGGAAACACCATATATTTT. This chain links TRBV4-3 with TRBJ1-3, with D unclear. The CDR3 spans 15 residues. Per the germline V gene, CDR1 is LGHNA and CDR2 is YSLEER. V gave up 3 bases and J gave up 0 bases, with 9 bases separating them.

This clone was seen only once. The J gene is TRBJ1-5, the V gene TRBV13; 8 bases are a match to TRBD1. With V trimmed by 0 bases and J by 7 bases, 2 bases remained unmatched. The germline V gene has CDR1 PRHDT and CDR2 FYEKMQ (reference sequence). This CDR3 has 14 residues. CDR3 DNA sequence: TGTGCCAGCAGCTTAGGGGCAGGGGGCCAGCCCCAGCATTTT. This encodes CASSLGAGGQPQHF.

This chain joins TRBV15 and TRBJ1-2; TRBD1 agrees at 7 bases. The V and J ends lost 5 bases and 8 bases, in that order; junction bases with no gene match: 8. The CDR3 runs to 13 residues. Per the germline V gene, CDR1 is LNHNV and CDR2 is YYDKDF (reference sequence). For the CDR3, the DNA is TGTGCCACCAGCTTGCGGACAGGCGAGGGCTACACCTTC. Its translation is CATSLRTGEGYTF.

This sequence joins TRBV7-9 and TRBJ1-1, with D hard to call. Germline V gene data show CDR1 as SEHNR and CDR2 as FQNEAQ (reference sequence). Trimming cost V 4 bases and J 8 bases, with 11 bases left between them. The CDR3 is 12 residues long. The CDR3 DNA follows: TGTGCCAGCAGCTCGCGACTTACCGAAGCTTTCTTT. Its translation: CASSSRLTEAFF.

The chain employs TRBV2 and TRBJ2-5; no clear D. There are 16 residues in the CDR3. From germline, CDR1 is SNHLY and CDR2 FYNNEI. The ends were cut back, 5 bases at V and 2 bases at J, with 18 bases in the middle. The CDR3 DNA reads TGTGCCAGCAGTCCAACCATAAGTGGGCAGCAAGAGACCCAGTACTTC. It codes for CASSPTISGQQETQYF.

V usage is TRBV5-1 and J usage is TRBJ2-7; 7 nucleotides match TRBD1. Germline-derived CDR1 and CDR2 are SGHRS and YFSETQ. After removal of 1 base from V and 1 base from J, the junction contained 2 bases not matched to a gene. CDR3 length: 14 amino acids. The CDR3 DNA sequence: TGCGCCAGCAGCTTGAGGACAGGTTCCTACGAGCAGTACTTC. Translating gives CASSLRTGSYEQYF. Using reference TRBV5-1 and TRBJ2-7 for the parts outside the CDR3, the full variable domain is KAGVTQTPRYLIKTRGQQVTLSCSPISGHRSVSWYQQTPGQGLQFLFEYFSETQRNKGNFPGRFSGRQFSNSRSEMNVSTLELGDSALYLCASSLRTGSYEQYFGPGTRLTVT.

CDR3 residues: CATTLAGAQETQYF. The CDR3 DNA reads as TGTGCCACCACCCTAGCGGGGGCCCAAGAGACCCAGTACTTC. The genes are TRBV15 and TRBJ2-5; 10 bases map to TRBD2. Per germline, CDR1 LNHNV and CDR2 YYDKDF (reference sequence). Losses at the gene ends were 7 bases for V and 1 base for J; bases not matched to a gene: 3. This CDR3 comprises 14 residues.

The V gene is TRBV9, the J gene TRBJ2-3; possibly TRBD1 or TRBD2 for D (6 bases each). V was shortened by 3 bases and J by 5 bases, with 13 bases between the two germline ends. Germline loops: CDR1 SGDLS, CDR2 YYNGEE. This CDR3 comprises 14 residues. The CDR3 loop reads CASSEWGALDTQYF. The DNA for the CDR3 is TGTGCCAGCAGCGAATGGGGGGCCCTAGATACGCAGTATTTT.

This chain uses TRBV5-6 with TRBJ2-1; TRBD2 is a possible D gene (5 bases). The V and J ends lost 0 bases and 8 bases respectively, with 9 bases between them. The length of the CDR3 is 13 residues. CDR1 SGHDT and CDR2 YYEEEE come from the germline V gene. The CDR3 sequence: CASSLELAYEQFF. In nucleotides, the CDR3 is TGTGCCAGCAGCTTGGAGCTAGCCTATGAGCAGTTCTTC.

CDR3 protein: CASSSRSGGAADTQYF. The CDR3 DNA reads TGTGCCAGCAGCTCCCGTAGCGGGGGGGCAGCAGATACGCAGTATTTT. The chain joins TRBV7-2 to TRBJ2-3; 11 positions agree with TRBD2. The CDR3 runs 16 residues. Trimming took 4 bases from V and 4 from J; bases not matched to a gene: 7. Germline CDR1 SGHTA, CDR2 FQGNSA.

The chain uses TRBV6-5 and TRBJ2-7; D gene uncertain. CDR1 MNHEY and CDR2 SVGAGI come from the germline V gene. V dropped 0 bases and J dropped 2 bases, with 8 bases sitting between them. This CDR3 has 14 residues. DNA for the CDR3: TGTGCCAGCAGTTACTCCGCCCGGACCTACGAGCAGTACTTC. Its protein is CASSYSARTYEQYF.

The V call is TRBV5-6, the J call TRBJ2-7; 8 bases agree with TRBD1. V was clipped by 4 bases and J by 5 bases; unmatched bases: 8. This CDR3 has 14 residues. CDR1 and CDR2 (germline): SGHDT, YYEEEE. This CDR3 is CASSLDRGKHEQYF. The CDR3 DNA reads TGTGCCAGCAGCCTCGACAGGGGAAAACACGAGCAGTACTTC.

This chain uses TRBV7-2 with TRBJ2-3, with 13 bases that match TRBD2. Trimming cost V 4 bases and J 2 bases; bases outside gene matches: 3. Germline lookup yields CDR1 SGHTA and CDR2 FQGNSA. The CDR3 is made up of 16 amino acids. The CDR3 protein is CASSSGTSGNTDTQYF. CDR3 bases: TGTGCCAGCAGCTCAGGGACTAGCGGGAACACAGATACGCAGTATTTT.

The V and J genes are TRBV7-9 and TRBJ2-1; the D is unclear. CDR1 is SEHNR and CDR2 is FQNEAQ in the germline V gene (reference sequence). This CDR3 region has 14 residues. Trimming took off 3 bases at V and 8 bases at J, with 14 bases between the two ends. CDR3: CASSFEKGWYEQFF. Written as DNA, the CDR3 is TGTGCCAGCAGCTTTGAGAAGGGATGGTATGAGCAGTTCTTC.

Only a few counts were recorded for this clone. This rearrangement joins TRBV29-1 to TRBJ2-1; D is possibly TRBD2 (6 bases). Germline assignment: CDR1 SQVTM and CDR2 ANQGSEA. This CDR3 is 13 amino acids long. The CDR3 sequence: CSCGTMEGNEQFF. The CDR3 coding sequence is TGCTCATGCGGAACGATGGAGGGCAATGAGCAGTTCTTC.

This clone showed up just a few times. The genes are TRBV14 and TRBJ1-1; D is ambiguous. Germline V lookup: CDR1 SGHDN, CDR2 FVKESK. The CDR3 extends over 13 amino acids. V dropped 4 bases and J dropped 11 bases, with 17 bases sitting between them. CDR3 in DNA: TGTGCCAGCAGCCTAGGCGGACGGACCAGGGCTTTCTTT. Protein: CASSLGGRTRAFF.

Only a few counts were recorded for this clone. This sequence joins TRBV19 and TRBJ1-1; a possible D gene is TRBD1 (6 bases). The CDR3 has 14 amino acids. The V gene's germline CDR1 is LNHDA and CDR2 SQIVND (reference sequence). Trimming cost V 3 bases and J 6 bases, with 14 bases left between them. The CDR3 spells CASSIRDTFSEAFF. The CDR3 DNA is TGTGCCAGTAGTATCCGGGACACGTTCTCTGAAGCTTTCTTT.

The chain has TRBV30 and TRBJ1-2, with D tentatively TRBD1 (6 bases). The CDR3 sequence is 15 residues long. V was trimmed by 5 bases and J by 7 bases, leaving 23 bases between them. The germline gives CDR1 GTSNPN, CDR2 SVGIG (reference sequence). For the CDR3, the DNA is TGTGCCTGGGAGAACGGGAGGGGGAGAGTTCGTGGCTACACCTTC. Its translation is CAWENGRGRVRGYTF.

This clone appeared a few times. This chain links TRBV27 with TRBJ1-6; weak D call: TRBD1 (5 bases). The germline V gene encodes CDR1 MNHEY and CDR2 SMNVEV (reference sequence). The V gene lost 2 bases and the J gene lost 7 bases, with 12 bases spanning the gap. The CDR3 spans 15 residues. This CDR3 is CASSLQGRGNSPLHF. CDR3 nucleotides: TGTGCCAGCAGTTTACAAGGTCGGGGCAATTCACCCCTCCACTTT.

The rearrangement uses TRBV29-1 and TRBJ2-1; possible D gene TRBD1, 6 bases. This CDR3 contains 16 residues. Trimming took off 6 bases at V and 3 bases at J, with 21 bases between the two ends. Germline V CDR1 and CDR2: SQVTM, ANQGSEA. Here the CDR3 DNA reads TGCAGCGTGGAAAATCAGGGGTCTTTCGACTACAATGAGCAGTTCTTC. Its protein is CSVENQGSFDYNEQFF.